These T cell receptor beta chains were read from a single sample in a study of cytomegalovirus exposure and HLA in healthy donors. Method: immunoSEQ multiplex PCR; TCRdb's copy keeps in-frame clones and lacks some. This table holds some 190,000 clones, more than 70% found once. The specimen was PBMCs. Receptors originate from a woman aged 18-29 years in good health and CMV-seronegative. CDR3s include the opening cysteine and the closing phenylalanine or tryptophan. D genes are given only for firm matches. Expanded clones are given a class, and other clones once, few, many or no size at all.

>few|NA|TRBV27|TRBJ2-7
CASAQGTYEQYF
TGTGCCAGCGCCCAGGGAACCTACGAGCAGTACTTC
>NA|NA|TRBV5-1|TRBJ2-3
CASSLLGADTQYF
TGCGCCAGCAGCTTGCTCGGTGCAGATACGCAGTATTTT
>NA|NA|TRBV11-2|TRBJ2-3
CASSWRGWDTDTQYF
TGTGCCAGCAGCTGGCGGGGATGGGACACAGATACGCAGTATTTT
>once|TRBD1|TRBV27|TRBJ2-3
CASSLYRGSDTQYF
TGTGCCAGCAGTTTATACAGGGGGTCAGATACGCAGTATTTT
>NA|NA|TRBV6-4|TRBJ2-7
CASSDLSSSGLTYEQYF
TGTGCCAGCAGTGACCTTAGCAGTTCAGGACTAACCTACGAGCAGTACTTC
>NA|NA|TRBV7-9|TRBJ1-4
CASSEGRTATNEKLFF
TGTGCCAGCAGCGAGGGCAGGACAGCAACTAATGAAAAACTGTTTTTT
>few|NA|TRBV7-6|TRBJ2-7
CASSQVRGRVSYEQYF
TGTGCCAGCAGCCAGGTGCGAGGGCGGGTCTCCTACGAGCAGTACTTC
>NA|TRBD1|TRBV29-1|TRBJ1-1
CSVERPGGRTEAFF
TGCAGCGTTGAAAGGCCAGGGGGCAGGACTGAAGCTTTCTTT
>NA|TRBD1|TRBV11-1|TRBJ1-2
CASREGTGPKVNYGYTF
TGTGCCAGCAGAGAAGGGACAGGGCCGAAAGTTAACTATGGCTACACCTTC
>NA|TRBD1|TRBV15|TRBJ2-3
CATSRDRDRAAADTQYF
TGTGCCACCAGCAGAGACCGGGACAGGGCGGCGGCAGATACGCAGTATTTT
>NA|NA|TRBV5-6|TRBJ2-1
CASSLNVDNEQFF
TGTGCCAGCAGCTTGAACGTAGACAATGAGCAGTTCTTC
>NA|NA|TRBV18|TRBJ2-7
CASSLGQSYEQYF
TGTGCCAGCTCACTGGGACAATCCTACGAGCAGTACTTC
>few|TRBD2|TRBV2|TRBJ2-7
CASSVNNWSSGRISGF
TGTGCCAGCAGTGTCAATAATTGGTCTAGCGGGAGGATATCCGGATTC
>NA|TRBD2|TRBV2|TRBJ2-1
CASGGNPGLVYNEQFF
TGTGCCAGCGGGGGGAATCCGGGACTAGTCTACAATGAGCAGTTCTTC
>NA|NA|TRBV28|TRBJ2-1
CASSLAGAGEQFF
TGTGCCAGCAGTTTGGCGGGGGCCGGTGAGCAGTTCTTC
>NA|NA|TRBV18|TRBJ1-2
CASSPVGHSDYGYTF
TGTGCCAGCTCACCGGTTGGACACAGCGACTATGGCTACACCTTC
>NA|TRBD2|TRBV11-3|TRBJ2-1
CASSLGLAGVDEQFF
TGTGCCAGCAGCTTGGGACTAGCGGGAGTCGATGAGCAGTTCTTC
>NA|TRBD2|TRBV4-1|TRBJ2-3
CASSQEPSGGVTDTQYF
TGCGCCAGCAGCCAAGAACCGAGCGGGGGGGTAACAGATACGCAGTATTTT
>once|TRBD1|TRBV29-1|TRBJ2-5
CSVEEGQRGTQYF
TGCAGCGTTGAAGAGGGACAGAGGGGGACCCAGTACTTC
>NA|NA|TRBV30|TRBJ2-6
CAWSGRGLFSGANVLTF
TGTGCCTGGAGCGGCAGGGGCCTGTTCTCTGGGGCCAACGTCCTGACTTTC
>NA|NA|TRBV6-6|TRBJ2-7
CASSYPDSNEQYF
TGTGCCAGCAGTTACCCCGACAGCAACGAGCAGTACTTC
>NA|NA|TRBV7-2|TRBJ2-1
CASSLALPVDEQFF
TGTGCCAGCAGCTTAGCACTACCCGTGGATGAGCAGTTCTTC
>NA|TRBD2|TRBV18|TRBJ2-7
CASSPPGGRGWTSGRPTYEQYF
TGTGCCAGCTCACCACCGGGGGGGAGAGGATGGACTAGCGGGAGGCCAACCTACGAGCAGTACTTC
>few|NA|TRBV7-9|TRBJ2-5
CASSLVRLETQYF
TGTGCCAGCAGCTTAGTTCGTCTAGAGACCCAGTACTTC
>NA|NA|TRBV6-6|TRBJ1-1
CASSYLAGDGNTEAFF
TGTGCCAGCAGTTACCTTGCAGGGGACGGGAACACTGAAGCTTTCTTT
>NA|NA|TRBV5-4|TRBJ2-7
CASSVGTEREQYF
TGTGCCAGCAGCGTAGGAACCGAGCGGGAGCAGTACTTC
>NA|NA|TRBV18|TRBJ2-1
CASSLLANNEQFF
TGTGCCAGCTCTCTTCTAGCGAACAATGAGCAGTTCTTC
>NA|NA|TRBV18|TRBJ1-5
CASAQGISNQPQHF
TGTGCCAGCGCCCAGGGAATCAGCAATCAGCCCCAGCATTTT
>NA|NA|TRBV7-2|TRBJ1-1
CASSETVRNTEAFF
TGTGCCAGCAGCGAGACAGTTAGGAACACTGAAGCTTTCTTT
>NA|TRBD2|TRBV2|TRBJ2-7
CASRLGLAGPYEQYF
TGTGCCAGTCGATTGGGACTAGCGGGACCTTACGAGCAGTACTTC
>NA|TRBD1|TRBV30|TRBJ2-5
CAWSPPGTGDQETQYF
TGTGCCTGGAGTCCCCCGGGGACAGGGGACCAAGAGACCCAGTACTTC
>NA|NA|TRBV2|TRBJ2-3
CASNRFRTDTQYF
TGTGCCAGCAACAGATTCCGCACAGATACGCAGTATTTT
>NA|NA|TRBV29-1|TRBJ1-2
CSVVEQSTF
TGCAGCGTTGTAGAACAAAGCACCTTC
>NA|NA|TRBV9|TRBJ2-7
CASSVAGYAYEQYF
TGTGCCAGCAGCGTAGCGGGTTATGCCTACGAGCAGTACTTC
>NA|TRBD2|TRBV5-1|TRBJ2-3
CASRTGGTSDMYTDTQYF
TGCGCCAGCAGAACGGGCGGGACTAGCGACATGTACACAGATACGCAGTATTTT
>NA|NA|TRBV10-3|TRBJ2-5
CAIRPSRQETQYF
TGTGCCATCAGACCGAGTCGCCAAGAGACCCAGTACTTC
>NA|TRBD2|TRBV9|TRBJ2-1
CASSVVGLAGVNEQFF
TGTGCCAGCAGCGTCGTTGGACTAGCGGGAGTAAATGAGCAGTTCTTC
>NA|NA|TRBV4-2|TRBJ2-1
CASSEGAASSYNEQFF
TGTGCCAGCAGCGAGGGAGCGGCGAGCTCCTACAATGAGCAGTTCTTC
>NA|NA|TRBV6-1|TRBJ1-1
CASTSTGPWDTEAFF
TGTGCCAGCACAAGTACAGGGCCGTGGGACACTGAAGCTTTCTTT
>once|NA|TRBV10-3|TRBJ2-7
CAISELERPGEQYF
TGTGCCATCAGTGAGCTGGAGAGGCCGGGGGAGCAGTACTTC
>few|TRBD2|TRBV10-1|TRBJ2-7
CASSESGIAGYYEQYF
TGCGCCAGCAGTGAGTCGGGGATAGCGGGGTACTACGAGCAGTACTTC
>NA|NA|TRBV29-1|TRBJ2-5
CSVHARGTVETQYF
TGCAGCGTCCACGCGCGGGGTACGGTGGAGACCCAGTACTTC
>NA|TRBD2|TRBV9|TRBJ2-1
CASSVRLAVYNEQFF
TGTGCCAGCAGCGTACGACTAGCGGTTTACAATGAGCAGTTCTTC
>NA|TRBD2|TRBV9|TRBJ2-7
CASSVGLAGEHEQYF
TGTGCCAGCAGCGTCGGACTAGCGGGAGAGCACGAGCAGTACTTC
>NA|TRBD1|TRBV2|TRBJ2-1
CANLIDRALYNEQFF
TGTGCCAATCTAATCGACAGGGCCCTTTACAATGAGCAGTTCTTC
>NA|NA|TRBV28|TRBJ1-1
CASSLGVWGPRNTEAFF
TGTGCCAGCAGCCTGGGGGTTTGGGGGCCAAGGAACACTGAAGCTTTCTTT
>NA|NA|TRBV9|TRBJ1-5
CASSAPGTNQPQHF
TGTGCCAGCAGCGCCCCAGGGACTAATCAGCCCCAGCATTTT
>NA|TRBD2|TRBV6-1|TRBJ2-2
CASNSRTSGTGELFF
TGTGCCAGCAATTCCCGGACTAGCGGGACCGGGGAGCTGTTTTTT